The T cell receptor beta chain under discussion was sequenced for a study of blood T cell repertoires in COVID-19. Study information: Sites across the United States, Italy and Spain contributed samples from acute and convalescent COVID-19.

Trimming took 6 bases from V and 4 from J; bases not matched to a gene: 15. Germline CDR1 is SGHDT and CDR2 is YYEEEE. CDR3 size: 16 residues. Profiling relied on immunoSEQ multiplex PCR, and the TCRdb table lists in-frame clones only, not all of them. The profile shows under 350,000 clones, roughly 89% of them singletons. This clone was detected once. This TCR came from a man aged 40-50 years with acute or convalescent COVID-19. The chain employs TRBV5-6 and TRBJ2-7, with 8 bases fitting TRBD1. The sequenced sample consisted of peripheral blood. The CDR3 loop reads CASIDSSGQVFYEQYF. Written as DNA, the CDR3 is TGTGCCAGCATCGACTCGTCGGGACAGGTTTTTTACGAGCAGTACTTC.